Given below is one T cell receptor beta chain in context. Original methodology: It was from reference gene primer amplification that nucleated cell counts were estimated. The assay was immunoSEQ multiplex PCR, and TCRdb's table has in-frame clones only and misses some. That table gives V, J and clone size, and the DNA gave D and trimming. The data contain around 240,000 clones, around 83% of them singletons. This entry belongs to a study of blood T cell repertoires in COVID-19. Study in general: Collection of acute and convalescent COVID-19 samples took place in the United States, Italy and Spain. T cells, B-cell-depleted T cells, or PBMCs supplied cDNA or gDNA.

The CDR3 runs 14 residues. V lost 4 bases, J lost 2 bases, and 5 bases stayed unmatched. The source of this sequence is a man between 40 and 49 years old with acute or convalescent COVID-19. V gene TRBV5-3 combines with J gene TRBJ1-1; 7 bases line up with TRBD1. TRBV5-3 is given ORF status, its function remaining uncertain. The sample taken for sequencing was peripheral blood. The CDR3 is CARSIAGGNTEAFF. The CDR3 nucleotides read TGTGCCAGAAGCATTGCAGGGGGAAACACTGAAGCTTTCTTT.